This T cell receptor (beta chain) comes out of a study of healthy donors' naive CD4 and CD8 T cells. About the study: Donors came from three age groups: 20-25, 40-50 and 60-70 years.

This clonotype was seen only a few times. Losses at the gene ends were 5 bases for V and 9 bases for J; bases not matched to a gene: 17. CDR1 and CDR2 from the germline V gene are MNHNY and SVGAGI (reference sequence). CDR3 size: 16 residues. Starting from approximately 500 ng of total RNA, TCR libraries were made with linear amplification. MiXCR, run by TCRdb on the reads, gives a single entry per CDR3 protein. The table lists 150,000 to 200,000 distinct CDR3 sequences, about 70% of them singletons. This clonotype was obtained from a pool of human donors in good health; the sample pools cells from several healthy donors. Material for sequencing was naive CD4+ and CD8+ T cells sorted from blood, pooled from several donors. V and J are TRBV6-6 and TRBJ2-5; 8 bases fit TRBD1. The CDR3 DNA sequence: TGTGCCAGCAGTGACCGGGACAGGTACCCTTATGAGGCCCAGTACTTC. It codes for CASSDRDRYPYEAQYF.